Shown below are 8 T cell receptor beta chains from a single sample sequenced in a study of blood T cell repertoires in COVID-19. Libraries were prepared by immunoSEQ multiplex PCR; TCRdb keeps only in-frame clonotypes and omits some of them. The sample lists 30,000 to 40,000 clones, approximately 86% occurring once. Sample: peripheral blood. These receptors originate from an elderly woman with active or convalescent COVID-19.

J is TRBJ1-5 and V is TRBV28, with 7 bases identical to TRBD1. The CDR3 runs 14 residues. CDR1 and CDR2 from the germline V gene are MDHEN and SYDVKM. V gave up 10 bases and J gave up 2 bases; unmatched junction bases: 8. The CDR3 nucleotides read TGTGCCACTCAGGGGGGTGGGGGCAATCAGCCCCAGCATTTT. Translated, it gives CATQGGGGNQPQHF.

The rearrangement links TRBV6-2 or TRBV6-3 to TRBJ2-5; tentative D call: TRBD2 (6 bases). This CDR3 contains 14 residues. V lost 3 bases to trimming and J lost 5 bases, with 13 bases between them. Germline assignment: CDR1 MNHEY and CDR2 SVGEGT. The chain's CDR3 is CASSYWGGVETQYF. In DNA, the CDR3 is TGTGCCAGCAGTTATTGGGGCGGGGTGGAGACCCAGTACTTC.

J is TRBJ1-1 and V is TRBV7-3, with a tentative D call TRBD1 (6 bases). The ends were cut back, 6 bases at V and 0 bases at J, with 14 bases in the middle. This CDR3 comprises 15 residues. Germline CDR1 SGHTA, CDR2 FQGTGA. The CDR3 spells CASSVDSLMNTEAFF. As DNA, the CDR3 is TGTGCCAGCAGTGTGGACAGCTTAATGAACACTGAAGCTTTCTTT.

The V gene is TRBV6-6, the J gene TRBJ1-2; a possible D gene is TRBD1 (6 bases). CDR1 and CDR2 from the germline V gene are MNHNY and SVGAGI (reference sequence). V was trimmed by 0 bases and J by 3 bases, leaving 14 bases between them. The CDR3 is 16 amino acids. In nucleotides, the CDR3 is TGTGCCAGCAGTTACTCCGGACAGTCTTTGGACTATGGCTACACCTTC. This translates into CASSYSGQSLDYGYTF.

This chain connects TRBV18 to TRBJ1-4; D unresolved. The length of the CDR3 is 15 residues. CDR1 and CDR2 from the germline V gene are KGHSH and LQKENI. The V and J ends lost 3 bases and 7 bases respectively, with 15 bases between them. The CDR3 here is CASSPKSSASEKLFF. The CDR3 region has the DNA TGTGCCAGCTCACCTAAGTCATCAGCGAGTGAAAAACTGTTTTTT.

The V gene is TRBV29-1, the J gene TRBJ2-1, with 7 positions matching TRBD2. This CDR3 contains 15 residues. CDR1 is SQVTM and CDR2 is ANQGSEA in the germline V gene. V was pared by 7 bases and J by 8 bases, with 17 bases of the junction left unmatched. This CDR3 is CSGLWREGRAHEQFF. Written as DNA, the CDR3 is TGCAGCGGCCTATGGAGGGAGGGCCGCGCCCATGAGCAGTTCTTC.

The count of this clone is one. The chain is built from TRBV12-3 or TRBV12-4 and TRBJ1-1; D ambiguous. The CDR3 length is 12 residues. The V end lost 3 bases, the J end lost 7 bases, and 9 bases lay between the germline ends. CDR3 nucleotides: TGTGCCAGCAGTTTGGTAAAGAGTGAAGCTTTCTTT. Translation gives CASSLVKSEAFF.

The chain has TRBV5-1 and TRBJ2-2; TRBD2 aligns across 11 bases. The J segment lost 4 bases and the V segment lost 1 base, leaving 9 bases of the junction unmatched. This CDR3 comprises 18 residues. In germline, CDR1 is SGHRS, CDR2 YFSETQ. The CDR3 spells CASSLILGLADFTGELFF. The CDR3 bases are TGCGCCAGCAGCTTGATTCTGGGACTAGCGGATTTCACCGGGGAGCTGTTTTTT.